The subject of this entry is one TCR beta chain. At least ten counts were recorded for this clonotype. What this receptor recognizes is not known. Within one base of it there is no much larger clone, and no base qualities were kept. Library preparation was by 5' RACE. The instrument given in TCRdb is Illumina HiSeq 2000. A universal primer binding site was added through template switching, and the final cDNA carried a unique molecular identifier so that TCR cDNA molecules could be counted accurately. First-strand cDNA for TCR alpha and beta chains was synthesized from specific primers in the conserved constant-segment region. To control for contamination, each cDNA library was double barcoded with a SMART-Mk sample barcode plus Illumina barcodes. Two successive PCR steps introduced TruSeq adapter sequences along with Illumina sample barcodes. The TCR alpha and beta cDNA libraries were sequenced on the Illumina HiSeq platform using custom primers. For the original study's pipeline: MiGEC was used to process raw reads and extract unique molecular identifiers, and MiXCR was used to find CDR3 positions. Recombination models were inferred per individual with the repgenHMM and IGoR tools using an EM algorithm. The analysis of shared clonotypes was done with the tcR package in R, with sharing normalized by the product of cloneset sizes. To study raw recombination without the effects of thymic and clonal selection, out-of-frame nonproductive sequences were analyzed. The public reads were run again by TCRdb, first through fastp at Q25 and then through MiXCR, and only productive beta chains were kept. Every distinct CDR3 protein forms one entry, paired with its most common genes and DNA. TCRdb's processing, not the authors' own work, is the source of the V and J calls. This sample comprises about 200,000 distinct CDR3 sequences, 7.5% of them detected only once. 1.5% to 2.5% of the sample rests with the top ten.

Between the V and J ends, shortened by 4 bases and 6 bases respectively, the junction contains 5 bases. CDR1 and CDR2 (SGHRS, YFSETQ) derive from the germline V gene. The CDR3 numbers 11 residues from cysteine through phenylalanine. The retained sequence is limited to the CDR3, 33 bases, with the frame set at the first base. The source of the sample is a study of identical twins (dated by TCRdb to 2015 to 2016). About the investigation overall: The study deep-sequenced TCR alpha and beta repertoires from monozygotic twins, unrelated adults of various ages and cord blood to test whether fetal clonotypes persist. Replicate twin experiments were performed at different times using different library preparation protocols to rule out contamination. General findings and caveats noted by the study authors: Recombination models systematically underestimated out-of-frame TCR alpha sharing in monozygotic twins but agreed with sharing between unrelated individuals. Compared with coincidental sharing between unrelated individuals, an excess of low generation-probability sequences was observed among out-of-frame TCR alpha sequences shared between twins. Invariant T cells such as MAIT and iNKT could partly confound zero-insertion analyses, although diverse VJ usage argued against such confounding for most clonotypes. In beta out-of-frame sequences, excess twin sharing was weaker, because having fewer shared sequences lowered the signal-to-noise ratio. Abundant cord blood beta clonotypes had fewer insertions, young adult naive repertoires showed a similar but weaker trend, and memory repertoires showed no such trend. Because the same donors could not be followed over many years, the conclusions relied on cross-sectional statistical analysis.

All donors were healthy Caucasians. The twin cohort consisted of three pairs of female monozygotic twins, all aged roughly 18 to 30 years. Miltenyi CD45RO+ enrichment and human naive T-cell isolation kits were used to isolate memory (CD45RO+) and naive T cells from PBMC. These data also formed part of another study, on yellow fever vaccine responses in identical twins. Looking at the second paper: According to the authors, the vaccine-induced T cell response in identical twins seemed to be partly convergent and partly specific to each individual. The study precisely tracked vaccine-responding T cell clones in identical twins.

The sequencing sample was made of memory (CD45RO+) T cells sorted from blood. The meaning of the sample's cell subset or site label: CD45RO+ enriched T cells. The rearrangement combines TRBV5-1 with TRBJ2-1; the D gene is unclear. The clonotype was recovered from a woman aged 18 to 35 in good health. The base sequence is TGCGCCAGCAGCCCAAGCAATGAGCAGTTCTTC. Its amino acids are CASSPSNEQFF.